A single sample gave rise to the 23 T cell receptor beta chains below, sequenced in a study of T cell responses to AZD1222 COVID-19 vaccine. Using immunoSEQ multiplex PCR, the repertoire was profiled, and TCRdb retains in-frame clones only, with some absent. The table shows 190,000 or so clones, with over 85% occurring only once. The specimen comprised peripheral blood, sampled 28 days after the second AZD1222 dose. These receptors were obtained from an adult who received the AZD1222 COVID-19 vaccine.

CDR3: CASSGEFEQFF. CDR3 nucleotide sequence: TGTGCCAGCAGTGGCGAGTTTGAGCAGTTCTTC. The V gene is TRBV2, the J gene TRBJ2-1; no firm D call. The CDR3 is made up of 11 amino acids. The V end was cut by 4 bases, the J end by 9 bases, with 7 bases between. Germline CDR1 reads SNHLY; CDR2 reads FYNNEI.

The sample holds one count of this clone. V gene TRBV28 combines with J gene TRBJ1-3; D is uncertain. The CDR3 extends over 15 amino acids. Germline V lookup: CDR1 MDHEN, CDR2 SYDVKM. V was pared by 5 bases and J by 4 bases, with 15 bases between. The CDR3 region is CASSLYPTQGNTIYF. The CDR3 DNA reads TGTGCCAGCAGTCTTTATCCCACACAGGGAAACACCATATATTTT.

The V and J genes are TRBV12-3 or TRBV12-4 and TRBJ2-1, with D perhaps TRBD2 (5 bases). The CDR3 consists of 13 residues. V was pared by 3 bases and J by 6 bases, with 9 bases between. CDR3 sequence: CASSFASSNEQFF. The CDR3 DNA is TGTGCCAGCAGTTTCGCTAGCAGCAATGAGCAGTTCTTC.

The chain's CDR3 is CASSFGGVENTIYF. The CDR3 coding sequence is TGTGCCAGCAGCTTTGGGGGAGTCGAAAACACCATATATTTT. V usage is TRBV5-5 and J usage is TRBJ1-3; maybe TRBD1 (5 bases). The CDR3 length is 14 residues. In germline, CDR1 is SGHKS, CDR2 YYEKEE (reference sequence). V dropped 2 bases and J dropped 6 bases, with 12 bases sitting between them.

V is TRBV3-1 (or the pseudogene TRBV3-2) and J is TRBJ1-6, with 7 bases that match TRBD1. The CDR3 totals 17 residues. CDR1 is LGHDT, CDR2 YNNKEL, per germline (reference sequence). V dropped 0 bases and J dropped 2; count of bases not matched to a gene: 4. This CDR3 is CASSQDTTGTYNSPLHF. For the CDR3, the DNA is TGTGCCAGCAGCCAAGATACGACAGGGACCTATAATTCACCCCTCCACTTT.

The chain links TRBV5-4 to TRBJ2-3; 8 bases fit TRBD1. The CDR3 totals 16 residues. The germline gives CDR1 SGHNT, CDR2 YYREEE (reference sequence). The J segment lost 0 bases and the V segment lost 0 bases, leaving 3 bases of the junction unmatched. The CDR3 DNA follows: TGTGCCAGCAGCTTGGAGACAGGGGCTAGCACAGATACGCAGTATTTT. This codes for CASSLETGASTDTQYF.

With regard to this clone: The germline gene is not matched at one end of the junction; a read error may be the cause. Here the CDR3 reads CANSFSPTTNEKLFF. CDR3 in DNA: TGTGCCAACAGTTTCAGTCCTACAACTAATGAAAAACTGTTTTTT. The rearrangement uses TRBV28 and TRBJ1-4, with unresolved D. The CDR3 has 15 amino acids. CDR1 is MDHEN and CDR2 is SYDVKM in the germline V gene. Using reference TRBV28 and TRBJ1-4 for the parts outside the CDR3, the full variable domain is DVKVTQSSRYLVKRTGEKVFLECVQDMDHENMFWYRQDPGLGLRLIYFSYDVKMKEKGDIPEGYSVSREKKERFSLILESASTNQTSMYLCANSFSPTTNEKLFFGSGTQLSVL.

This clone is a singleton in its sample. The rearrangement links TRBV9 to TRBJ1-1, with TRBD1 as a possible D gene (5 bases). The CDR3 covers 17 residues. The germline CDR1 and CDR2 sequences are SGDLS and YYNGEE. The ends were cut back, 3 bases at V and 1 base at J, with 19 bases in the middle. CDR3 sequence (DNA): TGTGCCAGCAGCGGGGGACTTACCGGGACCCAGAACACTGAAGCTTTCTTT. Translation gives CASSGGLTGTQNTEAFF.

The V call is TRBV3-1 (or the pseudogene TRBV3-2), the J call TRBJ2-7, with a tentative D call TRBD1 (5 bases). This CDR3 has 13 amino acids. Germline V CDR1 and CDR2: LGHDT, YNNKEL (reference sequence). The V end was cut by 1 base, the J end by 7 bases, with 11 bases between. The CDR3 nucleotides are TGTGCCAGCAGCCAAGTAGGCAGGGTAGAGCAGTACTTC. The encoded protein is CASSQVGRVEQYF.

The chain has TRBV5-4 and TRBJ2-5; a weak D match, TRBD1 (7 bases). CDR3 length equals 15 residues. Between the trimmed V and J ends, which lost 2 bases and 1 base, there was a span of 12 bases. Germline V lookup: CDR1 SGHNT, CDR2 YYREEE (reference sequence). CDR3 region: CASSFGGQFQETQYF. The CDR3 region has the DNA TGTGCCAGCAGCTTCGGGGGACAGTTCCAAGAGACCCAGTACTTC.

The gene calls are TRBV7-9 and TRBJ1-5, with TRBD1 matching 7 bases. This CDR3 is built from 15 residues. The germline V gene encodes CDR1 SEHNR and CDR2 FQNEAQ (reference sequence). J was trimmed by 3 bases and V by 6 bases; bases with no gene match: 8. The CDR3 region has the DNA TGTGCCAGCAGTCAGAAGGGACAGACCAATCAGCCCCAGCATTTT. It translates to CASSQKGQTNQPQHF.

The chain is built from TRBV27 and TRBJ2-7; a possible D gene is TRBD1 (6 bases). This CDR3 has 17 residues. Deletions cut 5 bases from V and 3 bases from J, with 23 bases between. Germline V lookup: CDR1 MNHEY, CDR2 SMNVEV (reference sequence). CDR3 in DNA: TGTGCCAGCAGTCCGGACCCGGCAGGGGAAGGTAGCTACGAGCAGTACTTC. Residues: CASSPDPAGEGSYEQYF.

The rearrangement joins TRBV5-1 to TRBJ2-7; 11 bases are a match to TRBD2. The CDR3 has 14 residues. Germline CDR1 and CDR2: SGHRS and YFSETQ. V shed 2 bases and J 4 bases; nucleotides not matched to a gene: 2. The chain's CDR3 is CASSFSGGDYEQYF. The CDR3 bases are TGCGCCAGCAGCTTTAGCGGGGGGGATTACGAGCAGTACTTC.

The chain has TRBV3-1 (or the pseudogene TRBV3-2) and TRBJ1-3; D might be TRBD1 (5 bases). The germline gives CDR1 LGHDT, CDR2 YNNKEL (reference sequence). The CDR3 has 15 amino acids. Trimming removed 1 base at V and 0 bases at J, with 7 bases between. CDR3 nucleotide sequence: TGTGCCAGCAGCCAAGTGGGGGGCTCTGGAAACACCATATATTTT. It encodes CASSQVGGSGNTIYF.

As regards this clone: The junction shows a germline mismatch at one end, possibly a read error. The chain is built from TRBV12-3 or TRBV12-4 and TRBJ1-2, with 9 bases that match TRBD1. This CDR3 has 11 amino acids. CDR3 protein: CASSPGTGRAF. DNA of the CDR3: TGTGCCAGCAGTCCGGGGACAGGGAGGGCCTTC.

This chain links TRBV2 with TRBJ1-5; TRBD1 matches 8 bases. CDR3 length equals 14 residues. V dropped 2 bases and J dropped 4; count of bases not matched to a gene: 1. Germline values: CDR1 SNHLY, CDR2 FYNNEI. CDR3: CASSERTGNQPQHF. The CDR3 DNA follows: TGTGCCAGCAGTGAAAGGACAGGGAATCAGCCCCAGCATTTT.

The chain couples TRBV4-1 to TRBJ2-5, with D unclear. Between the trimmed V and J ends, which lost 0 bases and 2 bases, there was a span of 13 bases. The CDR3 contains 16 residues. Germline V CDR1 and CDR2: MGHRA, YSYEKL. The CDR3 spells CASSQDEWGRQETQYF. As DNA, the CDR3 is TGCGCCAGCAGCCAAGATGAGTGGGGAAGGCAAGAGACCCAGTACTTC.

This sequence joins TRBV19 and TRBJ1-2, with 12 positions matching TRBD1. This CDR3 contains 14 residues. Germline CDR1 is LNHDA and CDR2 is SQIVND (reference sequence). Trimming removed 6 bases from V and 8 bases from J; junction bases left unmatched: 7. The CDR3 bases are TGTGCCAGTAGCCGGGACAGGGGGCGGGGCGGCTACACCTTC. It codes for CASSRDRGRGGYTF.

This clone was detected a few times. CDR3 DNA: TGTGCCAGCAGCCTCTGGAGGGGCACTGAAGCTTTCTTT. Residues: CASSLWRGTEAFF. The rearrangement uses TRBV3-1 (or the pseudogene TRBV3-2) and TRBJ1-1; D might be TRBD1 (5 bases). The CDR3 contains 13 residues. The germline V gene encodes CDR1 LGHDT and CDR2 YNNKEL (reference sequence). Between the trimmed V and J ends, which lost 4 bases and 4 bases, there was a span of 10 bases.

V usage is TRBV10-3 and J usage is TRBJ2-2; tentatively, D is TRBD1 (5 bases). V lost 6 bases and J lost 2, with 13 bases in between. The CDR3 has 15 amino acids. The germline gives CDR1 ENHRY, CDR2 SYGVKD. The CDR3 DNA reads as TGTGCCATCAGGGGCAGGGCCCTCAACACCGGGGAGCTGTTTTTT. Translated, it gives CAIRGRALNTGELFF.

The genes are TRBV12-3 or TRBV12-4 and TRBJ1-5; D not certain. This CDR3 contains 12 residues. Trimming removed 4 bases at V and 7 bases at J, with 8 bases between. The CDR3, as DNA: TGTGCCAGCAGTTGGGAGTTACAGCCCCAGCATTTT. Its protein is CASSWELQPQHF.

The gene calls are TRBV12-3 or TRBV12-4 and TRBJ1-2; no clear D. CDR3 length equals 12 residues. Trimming removed 1 base from V and 8 bases from J, with 8 bases in between. The CDR3: CASSLVVTGYTF. The DNA for the CDR3 is TGTGCCAGCAGTTTAGTGGTCACGGGCTACACCTTC.

The V and J genes are TRBV27 and TRBJ2-1; D possibly corresponds to TRBD1 (6 bases). The CDR3 extends over 14 amino acids. V lost 4 bases to trimming and J lost 10 bases, with 17 bases between them. The germline CDR1 and CDR2 sequences are MNHEY and SMNVEV (reference sequence). CDR3 nucleotides: TGTGCCAGCAGTTCCCTCCAGGGGATCAGGGAGCAGTTCTTC. This gives the protein CASSSLQGIREQFF.